This TCR beta chain comes out of a study of blood T cells in healthy people across ages. Study results and limitations: Age showed a roughly linear inverse relationship with TCR beta diversity per million T cells. No one knew whether donors had CMV, which possibly confounded expanded clonotype changes.

It was with a sample-barcoded 5' primer and a J-beta primer mix that a second PCR of roughly 7 to 12 cycles was run. TCRdb fed the 5' RACE reads into MiXCR, producing one record per CDR3 protein. The table has 800,000 to 1,300,000 distinct CDR3 sequences, around 25% seen once; the top ten hold approximately 0.71%. This clonotype appeared a few times. Its antigen is still unknown. Isolated per sample were at least 7 million PBMCs. The same sample was also studied in work on T cells of mothers and their children. As that report states: Thymic selection shapes TCR recombination output in related pairs, and it does so similarly in unrelated pairs.

Material for sequencing was blood. The sequence was obtained from a girl aged 2-10 years in good health.

The DNA of the CDR3 is TGTGCCAGTAGTATAGAGAACACCGGGGAGCTGTTTTTT. It codes for CASSIENTGELFF. The chain links TRBV19 to TRBJ2-2; no clear D. The CDR3 is 13 amino acids. Trimming cost V 0 bases and J 1 base, with 0 bases left between them. Germline V gives CDR1 LNHDA, CDR2 SQIVND (reference sequence).